A single sample gave rise to the 13 T cell receptor beta chains below, sequenced in a study of shared clonotypes between healthy human individuals. TCRdb keeps only in-frame clones here, not all; method: immunoSEQ multiplex PCR. The data contain about 2.4 million clones, 80% to 95% of them singletons. The sample was naive CD4+ T cells from PBMCs. Sample subset: CD45RA+ positively selected. The receptor set was obtained from a man aged 18 to 30 in good health. Some clones in this sample may be carry-over from other donors' samples.

A single count supports this clone. This chain connects TRBV6-6 to TRBJ2-5; D may be TRBD1 (6 bases). Deletions cut 6 bases from V and 5 bases from J, with 19 bases between. Germline V lookup: CDR1 MNHNY, CDR2 SVGAGI (reference sequence). This CDR3 spans 15 amino acids. CDR3 loop: CASSPGRGRGETQYF. CDR3 DNA: TGTGCCAGCAGCCCAGGAAGGGGGAGAGGTGAGACCCAGTACTTC.

The gene calls are TRBV10-3 and TRBJ1-2, with D perhaps TRBD1 (6 bases). This CDR3 contains 13 residues. V gave up 8 bases and J gave up 8 bases, with 18 bases separating them. Germline V gene sequence: CDR1 ENHRY, CDR2 SYGVKD. The CDR3 region is CAIVGAVGRGYTF. In DNA form, the CDR3 reads TGTGCCATCGTGGGGGCAGTGGGCAGAGGCTACACCTTC.

The rearrangement joins TRBV29-1 to TRBJ1-2, with a possible D match to TRBD1 (6 bases). V was pared by 7 bases and J by 5 bases, with 17 bases between. Germline V lookup: CDR1 SQVTM, CDR2 ANQGSEA. The CDR3 totals 13 residues. The CDR3 region has the DNA TGCAGCGCCATCGCAGGGGCTGTGTATGGCTACACCTTC. Residues: CSAIAGAVYGYTF.

The chain couples TRBV9 to TRBJ2-3, with D unresolved. There are 14 residues in the CDR3. V lost 3 bases to trimming and J lost 1 base, with 9 bases between them. Germline CDR1 reads SGDLS; CDR2 reads YYNGEE. CDR3 region: CASSADWGTDTQYF. CDR3 DNA sequence: TGTGCCAGCAGCGCCGACTGGGGCACAGATACGCAGTATTTT.

This clone was seen a few times. The chain couples TRBV18 to TRBJ1-3; 7 bases map to TRBD1. The germline CDR1 and CDR2 sequences are KGHSH and LQKENI. V shed 6 bases, J shed 0 bases, and the junction held 5 bases outside the gene matches. This CDR3 comprises 15 residues. The CDR3 sequence: CASSSDRNSGNTIYF. CDR3 nucleotides: TGTGCCAGCTCCTCGGACAGGAACTCTGGAAACACCATATATTTT. The full variable domain, its missing parts supplied by reference TRBV18 and TRBJ1-3, is NAGVMQNPRHLVRRRGQEARLRCSPMKGHSHVYWYRQLPEEGLKFMVYLQKENIIDESGMPKERFSAEFPKEGPSILRIQQVVRGDSAAYFCASSSDRNSGNTIYFGEGSWLTVV.

This clone appeared once. The chain is built from TRBV5-4 and TRBJ1-3; 9 nucleotides match TRBD1. Germline V CDR1 and CDR2: SGHNT, YYREEE (reference sequence). This CDR3 spans 16 amino acids. The junction had 2 bases not matched to a gene; V was cut back by 0 bases and J by 1 base. Here the CDR3 reads CASSLGDRASGNTIYF. Here the CDR3 DNA reads TGTGCCAGCAGCTTGGGGGACAGGGCGTCTGGAAACACCATATATTTT.

The rearrangement links TRBV28 to TRBJ2-1; TRBD2 matches 10 bases. The CDR3 runs 14 residues. The V gene's germline CDR1 is MDHEN and CDR2 SYDVKM. V lost 8 bases and J lost 5; bases outside the gene matches: 6. The CDR3 protein is CASGGTSVNNEQFF. CDR3 bases: TGTGCCAGCGGTGGGACTAGCGTAAACAATGAGCAGTTCTTC.

The chain is built from TRBV2 and TRBJ2-1; TRBD2 matches 10 bases. Looked up from germline, CDR1 is SNHLY and CDR2 is FYNNEI. Germline trimming cut 8 bases from V and 0 bases from J; bases unmatched to any gene: 7. CDR3 length equals 16 residues. CDR3 DNA sequence: TGTGCCAGCTCCTCTAGCGGGAGACCCTCCTACAATGAGCAGTTCTTC. Translating gives CASSSSGRPSYNEQFF.

V usage is TRBV28 and J usage is TRBJ1-2; no firm D call. Germline loops: CDR1 MDHEN, CDR2 SYDVKM. The CDR3 runs to 15 residues. The V end was cut by 8 bases, the J end by 4 bases, with 20 bases between. CDR3 residues: CASGEGPRSGYGYTF. DNA for the CDR3: TGTGCCAGCGGGGAAGGGCCCCGAAGCGGCTATGGCTACACCTTC.

The chain couples TRBV2 to TRBJ2-7; 7 nucleotides agree with TRBD1. CDR1 SNHLY and CDR2 FYNNEI come from the germline V gene. The CDR3 spans 12 residues. With 6 bases clipped from V and 9 bases from J, the junction kept 8 bases outside the gene matches. The CDR3 protein is CASSVGTVGQYF. The CDR3 DNA reads as TGTGCCAGCAGCGTAGGGACAGTAGGGCAGTACTTC.

V is TRBV5-6 and J is TRBJ2-7, with D perhaps being TRBD1 or TRBD2 (6 bases each). Trimming left V 6 bases short and J 6 bases short, with 7 bases between. CDR3 size: 10 residues. CDR1 and CDR2 from the germline V gene are SGHDT and YYEEEE. The CDR3: CASKGGEQYF. CDR3 sequence (DNA): TGTGCCAGCAAGGGGGGCGAGCAGTACTTC.

CDR3 sequence reads: CASSLKRGLAGVTSYEQYF. DNA of the CDR3: TGTGCCAGCAGCTTGAAAAGAGGACTAGCGGGAGTAACGTCCTACGAGCAGTACTTC. The chain links TRBV5-6 to TRBJ2-7; 13 nucleotides align to TRBD2. This CDR3 is built from 19 residues. Per the germline V gene, CDR1 is SGHDT and CDR2 is YYEEEE. J gave up 1 base and V 1 base, and 11 bases lay outside the gene matches.

This rearrangement joins TRBV7-9 to TRBJ2-5; no firm D call. V was cut by 5 bases and J by 4 bases, with 5 bases left in between. This CDR3 comprises 11 residues. Germline V lookup: CDR1 SEHNR, CDR2 FQNEAQ (reference sequence). In DNA form, the CDR3 reads TGTGCCAGCAGCCGACTAGAGACCCAGTACTTC. Its protein is CASSRLETQYF.